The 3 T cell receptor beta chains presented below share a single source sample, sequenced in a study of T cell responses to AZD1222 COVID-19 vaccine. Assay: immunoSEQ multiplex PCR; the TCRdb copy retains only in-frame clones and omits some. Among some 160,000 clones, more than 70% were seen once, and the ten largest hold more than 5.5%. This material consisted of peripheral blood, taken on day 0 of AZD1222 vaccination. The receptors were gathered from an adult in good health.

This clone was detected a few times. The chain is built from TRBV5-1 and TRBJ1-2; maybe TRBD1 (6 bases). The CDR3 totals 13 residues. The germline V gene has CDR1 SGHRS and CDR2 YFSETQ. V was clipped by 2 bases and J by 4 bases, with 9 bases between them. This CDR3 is CASSFGGAYGYTF. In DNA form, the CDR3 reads TGCGCCAGCAGCTTTGGGGGGGCCTATGGCTACACCTTC. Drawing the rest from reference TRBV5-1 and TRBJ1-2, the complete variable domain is KAGVTQTPRYLIKTRGQQVTLSCSPISGHRSVSWYQQTPGQGLQFLFEYFSETQRNKGNFPGRFSGRQFSNSRSEMNVSTLELGDSALYLCASSFGGAYGYTFGSGTRLTVV.

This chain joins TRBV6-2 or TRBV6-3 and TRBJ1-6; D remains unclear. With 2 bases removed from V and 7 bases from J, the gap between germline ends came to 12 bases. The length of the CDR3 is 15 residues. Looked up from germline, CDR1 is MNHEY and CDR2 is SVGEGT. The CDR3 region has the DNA TGTGCCAGCAGTTACCCGATGTCGGGGAATTCACCCCTCCACTTT. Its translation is CASSYPMSGNSPLHF.

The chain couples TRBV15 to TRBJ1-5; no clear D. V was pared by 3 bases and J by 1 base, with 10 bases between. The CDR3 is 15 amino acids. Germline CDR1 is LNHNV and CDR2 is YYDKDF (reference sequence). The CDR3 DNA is TGTGCCACCAGCAGCACGAGGACGAGCAATCAGCCCCAGCATTTT. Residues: CATSSTRTSNQPQHF.